This T cell receptor beta chain was observed in a study of cytomegalovirus exposure and HLA in healthy donors. Concerning this clone itself: Antigen: not known.

The germline CDR1 and CDR2 sequences are MNHEY and SVGAGI. The V end was cut by 0 bases, the J end by 7 bases, with 9 bases between. This CDR3 region has 13 residues. Whole-study findings and limits: The classifier reportedly diagnosed cytomegalovirus status with high specificity and sensitivity.

Use of 60 Vbeta and 13 Jbeta primers characterized the PCR. Produced via immunoSEQ multiplex PCR; TCRdb's table is partial and in-frame only. The table lists around 120,000 clones, about 81% of them singletons, with roughly 10% in the top ten. Sequencing was carried out using PBMCs. This rearrangement joins TRBV6-5 to TRBJ2-5; D ambiguous. The origin of this receptor is a woman aged 50 to 65 in good health and CMV-seropositive. The CDR3 sequence is CASSYSGRGTQYF. For the CDR3, the DNA is TGTGCCAGCAGTTACTCAGGTCGAGGGACCCAGTACTTC.